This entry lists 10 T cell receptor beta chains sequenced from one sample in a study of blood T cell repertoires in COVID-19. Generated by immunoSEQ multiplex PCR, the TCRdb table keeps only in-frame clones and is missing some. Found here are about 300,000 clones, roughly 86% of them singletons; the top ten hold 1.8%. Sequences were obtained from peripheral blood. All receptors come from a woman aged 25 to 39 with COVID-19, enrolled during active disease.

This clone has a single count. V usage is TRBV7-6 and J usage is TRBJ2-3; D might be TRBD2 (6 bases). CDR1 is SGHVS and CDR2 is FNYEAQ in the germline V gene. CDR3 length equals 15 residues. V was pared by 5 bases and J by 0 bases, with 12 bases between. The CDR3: CASSPGRPSTDTQYF. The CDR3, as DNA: TGTGCCAGCAGCCCAGGGAGGCCTAGCACAGATACGCAGTATTTT.

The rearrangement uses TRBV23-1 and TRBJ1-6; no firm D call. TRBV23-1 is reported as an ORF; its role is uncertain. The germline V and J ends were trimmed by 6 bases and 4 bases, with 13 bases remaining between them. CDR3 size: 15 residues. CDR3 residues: CASRARGPYNSPLHF. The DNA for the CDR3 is TGCGCCAGCAGAGCCCGTGGGCCTTATAATTCACCCCTCCACTTT.

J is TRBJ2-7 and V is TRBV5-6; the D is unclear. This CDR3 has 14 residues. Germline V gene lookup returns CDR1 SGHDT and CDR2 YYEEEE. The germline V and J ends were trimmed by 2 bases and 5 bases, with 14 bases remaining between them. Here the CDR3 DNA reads TGTGCCAGCAGCTTCGCCCAGCGACGCCACGAGCAGTACTTC. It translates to CASSFAQRRHEQYF. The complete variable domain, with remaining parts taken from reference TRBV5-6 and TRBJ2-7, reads DAGVTQSPTHLIKTRGQQVTLRCSPKSGHDTVSWYQQALGQGPQFIFQYYEEEERQRGNFPDRFSGHQFPNYSSELNVNALLLGDSALYLCASSFAQRRHEQYFGPGTRLTVT.

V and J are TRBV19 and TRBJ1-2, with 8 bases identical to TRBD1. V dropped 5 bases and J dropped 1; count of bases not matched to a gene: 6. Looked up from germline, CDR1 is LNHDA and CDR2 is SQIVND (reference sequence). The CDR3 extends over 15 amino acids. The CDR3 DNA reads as TGTGCCAGTAGTCCCGGGACAGGACTTAACTATGGCTACACCTTC. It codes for CASSPGTGLNYGYTF. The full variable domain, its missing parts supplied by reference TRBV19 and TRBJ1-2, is DGGITQSPKYLFRKEGQNVTLSCEQNLNHDAMYWYRQDPGQGLRLIYYSQIVNDFQKGDIAEGYSVSREKKESFPLTVTSAQKNPTAFYLCASSPGTGLNYGYTFGSGTRLTVV.

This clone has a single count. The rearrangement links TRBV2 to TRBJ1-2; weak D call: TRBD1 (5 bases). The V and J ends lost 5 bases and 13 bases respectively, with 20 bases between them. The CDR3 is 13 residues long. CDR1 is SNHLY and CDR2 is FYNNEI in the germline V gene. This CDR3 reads CASSPEGPPGPTF. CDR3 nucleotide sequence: TGTGCCAGCAGTCCGGAGGGACCCCCGGGCCCCACCTTC.

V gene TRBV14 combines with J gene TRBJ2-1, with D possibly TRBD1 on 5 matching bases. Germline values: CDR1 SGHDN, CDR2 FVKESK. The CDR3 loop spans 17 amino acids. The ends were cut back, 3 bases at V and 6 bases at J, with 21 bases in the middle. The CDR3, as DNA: TGTGCCAGCAGCCAGGCACTACTCGGACAAAACCGCAATGAGCAGTTCTTC. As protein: CASSQALLGQNRNEQFF.

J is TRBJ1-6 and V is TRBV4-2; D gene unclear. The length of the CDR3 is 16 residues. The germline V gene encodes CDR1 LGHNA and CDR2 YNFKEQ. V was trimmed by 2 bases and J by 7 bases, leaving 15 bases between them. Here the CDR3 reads CASSQTTGRANSPLHF. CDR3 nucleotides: TGTGCCAGCAGCCAAACCACGGGAAGGGCCAATTCACCCCTCCACTTT.

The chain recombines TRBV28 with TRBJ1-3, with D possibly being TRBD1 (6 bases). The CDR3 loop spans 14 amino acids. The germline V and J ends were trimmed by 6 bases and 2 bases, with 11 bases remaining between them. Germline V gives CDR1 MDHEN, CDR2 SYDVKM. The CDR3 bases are TGTGCCAGCAGGAGGCAGGGGCCTGGAAACACCATATATTTT. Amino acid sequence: CASRRQGPGNTIYF.

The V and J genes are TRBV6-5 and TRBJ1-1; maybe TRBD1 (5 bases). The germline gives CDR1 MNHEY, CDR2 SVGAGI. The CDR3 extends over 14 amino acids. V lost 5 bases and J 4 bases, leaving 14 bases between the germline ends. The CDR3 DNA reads TGTGCCAGCAGTAGCCTCCAGGGTGGCACTGAAGCTTTCTTT. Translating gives CASSSLQGGTEAFF.

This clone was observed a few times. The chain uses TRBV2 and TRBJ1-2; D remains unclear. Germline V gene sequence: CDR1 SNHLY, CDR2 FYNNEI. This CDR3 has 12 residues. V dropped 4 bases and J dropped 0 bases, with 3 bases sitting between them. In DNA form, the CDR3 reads TGTGCCAGCAGTGCCACTAACTATGGCTACACCTTC. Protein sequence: CASSATNYGYTF.